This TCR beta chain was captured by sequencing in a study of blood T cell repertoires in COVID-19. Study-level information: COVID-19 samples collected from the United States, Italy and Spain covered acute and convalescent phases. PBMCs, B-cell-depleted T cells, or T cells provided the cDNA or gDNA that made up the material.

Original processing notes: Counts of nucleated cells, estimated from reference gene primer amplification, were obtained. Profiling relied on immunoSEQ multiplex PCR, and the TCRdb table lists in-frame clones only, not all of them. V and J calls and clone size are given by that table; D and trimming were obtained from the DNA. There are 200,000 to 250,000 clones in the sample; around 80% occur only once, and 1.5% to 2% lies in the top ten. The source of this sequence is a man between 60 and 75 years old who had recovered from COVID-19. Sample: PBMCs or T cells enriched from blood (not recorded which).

CDR3 nucleotides: TGTGCCAGCAGTTATGTGGAAGGGGTTTTTTTCTATGGCTACACCTTC. This translates into CASSYVEGVFFYGYTF. The chain couples TRBV6-5 to TRBJ1-2, with D possibly being TRBD1 (5 bases). Trimming removed 3 bases from V and 4 bases from J, with 18 bases in between. CDR1 is MNHEY, CDR2 SVGAGI, per germline. The CDR3 extends over 16 amino acids.